This T cell receptor beta chain was identified during a study of a mutant IDH1 vaccine in newly diagnosed glioma. Whole-study context: Treatment recipients were approximately 62% male and around 40% female, and their mean age was about 40 years.

Time point meaning: week 35, safety follow-up. Vaccination used 300 ug of mutant IDH1 20-mer peptide per dose, with topical imiquimod. The table lists this clone with a few counts. As yet, its antigen is unknown. Some clones are missing from TCRdb's copy, which holds only in-frame ones; the method was immunoSEQ multiplex PCR. Of approximately 30,000 clones listed, around 76% were seen once; the top ten hold approximately 8%. Findings and caveats of the study: There seemed to be no relation between pseudoprogression and changes in top peripheral T cell clonotypes. It was more than 80% of patients that developed vaccine-induced immune responses.

Per germline, CDR1 SEHNR and CDR2 FQNEAQ (reference sequence). The CDR3 runs to 14 residues. V lost 1 base to trimming and J lost 2 bases, with 9 bases between them. This TCR was recovered from a man in his forties or fifties with glioma. Sequenced here: PBMCs, sampled from a glioma patient whose treatment included an IDH1 peptide vaccine. J is TRBJ2-7 and V is TRBV7-9; D remains ambiguous. The CDR3 sequence is CASSLEAQTYEQYF. DNA for the CDR3: TGTGCCAGCAGCTTAGAGGCGCAGACCTACGAGCAGTACTTC.